This T cell receptor beta chain was observed in a study of shared clonotypes between healthy human individuals. Naive-designated CD8 cells lacked CD45RO, were positively enriched for CCR7, and omitted terminally differentiated effector memory CD45RA+ cells. None of the donors, who were healthy HIV-negative adults, had recently had acute infections or vaccinations. CDR1 SGHAT and CDR2 FQDESV come from the germline V gene (reference sequence). This CDR3 is built from 11 residues. Trimming took off 1 base at V and 11 bases at J, with 7 bases between the two ends. In the authors' methods: As immunoSEQ supplied junction-only sequences (without quality scores), filtering differed. Using immunoSEQ multiplex PCR, the repertoire was profiled, and TCRdb retains in-frame clones only, with some absent. The V and J calls and clone size are taken from that table; D and trimming were inferred from the DNA. The sample has under 1 million clones; 90% to 97% are singletons.

The receptor was derived from a man aged 25 to 40 in good health. The sample comprised naive CD8+ T cells sorted from blood. The genes are TRBV11-1 and TRBJ2-3; D is uncertain. CDR3 bases: TGTGCCAGCAGCTTAGGGAAGGGGCAGTATTTT. It encodes CASSLGKGQYF.